This passage covers 14 T cell receptor beta chains from one sample sequenced in a study of blood T cell repertoires in COVID-19. Repertoires were generated with immunoSEQ multiplex PCR, while TCRdb's copy carries only in-frame clones and drops some. The repertoire holds tens of thousands of clones, with around 91% as singletons. Sequencing was carried out using peripheral blood. These receptors all come from a human donor in a cohort sampled during active COVID-19.

The chain uses TRBV30 and TRBJ2-7; TRBD2 is a possible D gene (5 bases). CDR3 length: 13 residues. The germline gives CDR1 GTSNPN, CDR2 SVGIG (reference sequence). Deletions cut 5 bases from V and 7 bases from J, with 18 bases between. The CDR3 here is CAWRNGLSREQYF. The CDR3, as DNA: TGTGCCTGGCGAAATGGACTTAGCAGGGAGCAGTACTTC.

The chain links TRBV6-5 to TRBJ1-2; no definite D call. In germline, CDR1 is MNHEY, CDR2 SVGAGI. The CDR3 consists of 11 residues. V was pared by 6 bases and J by 4 bases, with 6 bases between. This chain's CDR3 is CASRVAYGYTF. The CDR3 DNA is TGTGCCAGCAGGGTGGCCTATGGCTACACCTTC.

The chain has TRBV27 and TRBJ2-7, with 8 bases that match TRBD1. Unmatched junction bases numbered 6, after V lost 5 bases and J lost 6 bases. From germline, CDR1 is MNHEY and CDR2 SMNVEV (reference sequence). CDR3 length: 13 amino acids. For the CDR3, the DNA is TGTGCCAGCAGTCGGGACAGGACCGGCGAGCAGTACTTC. It translates to CASSRDRTGEQYF.

The chain employs TRBV21-1 and TRBJ1-1; the table's D call, TRBD1, has no DNA check behind it. TRBV21-1 is marked as a pseudogene. CDR3 length: 15 residues. The DNA of the CDR3 is TGTGCCAGCGGGAAATACGGACAGACGAACACTGAAGCTTTCTTT. This codes for CASGKYGQTNTEAFF.

The rearrangement uses TRBV2 and TRBJ2-7, with D maybe TRBD2 (5 bases). The CDR3 runs to 13 residues. CDR1 and CDR2 from the germline V gene are SNHLY and FYNNEI. V shed 6 bases and J shed 1 base, with 10 bases lying between them. The CDR3 DNA follows: TGTGCCAGCAGGGGGAGTAGGTCCTACGAGCAGTACTTC. Protein: CASRGSRSYEQYF.

The chain links TRBV6-5 to TRBJ2-7, with TRBD2 matching over 14 bases. This CDR3 is built from 15 residues. Germline V gene sequence: CDR1 MNHEY, CDR2 SVGAGI. Trimming at V came to 6 bases and at J to 3 bases, leaving 4 bases not matched to a gene. The CDR3 sequence: CASSPGTSGSYEQYF. The CDR3 DNA is TGTGCCAGCAGCCCAGGGACTAGCGGGAGCTACGAGCAGTACTTC.

J is TRBJ1-1 and V is TRBV5-1; unclear D gene. V lost 2 bases to trimming and J lost 0 bases, with 14 bases between them. Germline CDR1 is SGHRS and CDR2 is YFSETQ. There are 16 residues in the CDR3. The CDR3 region has the DNA TGCGCCAGCAGCTTTTTGGGAGGATCCATGAACACTGAAGCTTTCTTT. Protein product: CASSFLGGSMNTEAFF. Combining the CDR3 with reference TRBV5-1 and TRBJ1-1 gives the whole variable domain KAGVTQTPRYLIKTRGQQVTLSCSPISGHRSVSWYQQTPGQGLQFLFEYFSETQRNKGNFPGRFSGRQFSNSRSEMNVSTLELGDSALYLCASSFLGGSMNTEAFFGQGTRLTVV.

This chain uses TRBV23-1 with TRBJ1-5; TRBD1 agrees at 7 bases. TRBV23-1 is reported as an ORF; its role is uncertain. The CDR3 runs to 17 residues. Germline trimming cut 3 bases from V and 7 bases from J; bases unmatched to any gene: 15. CDR3 loop: CASSHSADRFSTQPQHF. The CDR3 bases are TGCGCCAGCAGTCATTCTGCGGACAGGTTTTCGACACAGCCCCAGCATTTT.

The chain carries TRBV20-1 and TRBJ1-6; D may be TRBD1 (6 bases). The CDR3 length is 14 residues. Germline assignment: CDR1 DFQATT and CDR2 SNEGSKA (reference sequence). V lost 5 bases and J 9 bases, leaving 17 bases between the germline ends. The CDR3 DNA follows: TGCAGTGCTGGTGGACAGATCCTTATTTCACCCCTCCACTTT. Protein: CSAGGQILISPLHF.

The CDR3 nucleotides read TGTGCCAGCAGCTTGGGTCGGGGGTTGAATTCACCCCTCCACTTT. Protein sequence: CASSLGRGLNSPLHF. The chain joins TRBV5-4 to TRBJ1-6; weak D call: TRBD1 (5 bases). Germline lookup yields CDR1 SGHNT and CDR2 YYREEE (reference sequence). The CDR3 runs to 15 residues. Trimming cost V 0 bases and J 7 bases, with 11 bases left between them.

This chain links TRBV28 with TRBJ1-5; D remains ambiguous. V was shortened by 7 bases and J by 3 bases, with 7 bases between the two germline ends. Germline V gives CDR1 MDHEN, CDR2 SYDVKM. The CDR3 extends over 12 amino acids. For the CDR3, the DNA is TGTGCCAGCACCCCCTTCAATCAGCCCCAGCATTTT. It yields the protein CASTPFNQPQHF.

The gene calls are TRBV5-6 and TRBJ1-2; D is undetermined. Looked up from germline, CDR1 is SGHDT and CDR2 is YYEEEE. The germline V and J ends were trimmed by 4 bases and 4 bases, with 14 bases remaining between them. This CDR3 is 14 amino acids long. The CDR3 loop reads CASSPDQVGYGYTF. CDR3 coding DNA: TGTGCCAGCAGCCCCGACCAGGTCGGCTATGGCTACACCTTC.

CDR3 in DNA: TGTGCCAGCAGCCGCACAGGGGCCTACGAGCAGTACTTC. It codes for CASSRTGAYEQYF. The chain recombines TRBV11-2 with TRBJ2-7; 7 bases map to TRBD1. Per germline, CDR1 SGHAT and CDR2 FQNNGV. V was clipped by 5 bases and J by 2 bases; unmatched bases: 3. The CDR3 contains 13 residues.

This rearrangement joins TRBV28 to TRBJ1-2; 7 bases map to TRBD1. The CDR3 is 14 residues long. Germline V gives CDR1 MDHEN, CDR2 SYDVKM. Trimming cost V 6 bases and J 5 bases; bases outside gene matches: 9. The CDR3 spells CASRLDRVGYGYTF. In nucleotides, the CDR3 is TGTGCCAGCAGACTTGACAGGGTGGGGTATGGCTACACCTTC.